This record looks at one T cell receptor beta chain sequence and its context. Its antigen is as yet unknown. Two oligonucleotides, mixed equimolar, formed the beta constant-region primer covering TRBC1 and TRBC2. Nested alpha and beta constant-region primers with the SP2 primer drove four PCR rounds on ligated cDNA. TCRdb analysed the UMI-ligation and nested PCR reads with MiXCR anew, one entry per CDR3 protein. The sample lists more than 95,000 distinct CDR3 sequences, about 14% occurring once. Cells stained for CD3, CD4, CD8, CD45RA, CD27 and viability were sorted into four CD45RA/CD27 subsets. Per germline, CDR1 MNHEY and CDR2 SVGAGI. Trimming stripped 6 bases from V and 7 bases from J, with 13 bases between. This CDR3 region has 12 residues. The data were obtained in a study of naive and memory T cell subsets. Notes on the study in general: Naive repertoires, especially CD8, held a few larger clonotypes, possibly memory cells re-expressing CD45RA. Over 85% of naive TCR sequences appeared only once, unlike memory subsets.

J is TRBJ2-7 and V is TRBV6-5; D assignment may be TRBD1 or TRBD2 (5 bases each). Material: naive CD8+ T cells from blood. This clonotype originated in a human donor in good health. CDR3 bases: TGTGCCAGCAGCAACGGGGCTATGGAGCAGTACTTC. Its protein product is CASSNGAMEQYF.